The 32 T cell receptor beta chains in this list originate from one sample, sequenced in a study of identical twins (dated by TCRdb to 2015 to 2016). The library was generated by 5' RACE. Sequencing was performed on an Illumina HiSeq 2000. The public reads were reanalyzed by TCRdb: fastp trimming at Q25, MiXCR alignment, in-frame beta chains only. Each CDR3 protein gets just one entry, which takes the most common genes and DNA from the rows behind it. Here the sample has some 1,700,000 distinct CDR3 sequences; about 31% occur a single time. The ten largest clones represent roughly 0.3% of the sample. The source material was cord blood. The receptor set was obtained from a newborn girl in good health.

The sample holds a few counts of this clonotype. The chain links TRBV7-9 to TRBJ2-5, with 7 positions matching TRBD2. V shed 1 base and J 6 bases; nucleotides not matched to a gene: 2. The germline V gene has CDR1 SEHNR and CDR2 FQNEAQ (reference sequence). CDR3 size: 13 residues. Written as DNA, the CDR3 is TGTGCCAGCAGCTTAGGAGCGGGGCAGACCCAGTACTTC. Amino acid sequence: CASSLGAGQTQYF.

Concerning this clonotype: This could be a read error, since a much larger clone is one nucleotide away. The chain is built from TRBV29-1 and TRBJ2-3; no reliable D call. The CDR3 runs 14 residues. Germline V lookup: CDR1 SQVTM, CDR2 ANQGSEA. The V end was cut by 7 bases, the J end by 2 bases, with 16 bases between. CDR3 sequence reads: CSAAPDFDTDTQYF. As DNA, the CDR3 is TGCAGCGCTGCACCCGACTTCGACACAGATACGCAGTATTTT.

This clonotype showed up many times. CDR3: CASSSGSNNQPQHF. Here the CDR3 DNA reads TGTGCCAGCAGCTCAGGGTCCAACAATCAGCCCCAGCATTTT. The V and J genes are TRBV7-2 and TRBJ1-5, with D maybe TRBD1 (5 bases). This CDR3 region has 14 residues. Germline values: CDR1 SGHTA, CDR2 FQGNSA. Trimming took 4 bases from V and 3 from J, leaving 10 bases between them. Filled out from reference TRBV7-2 and TRBJ1-5, the complete variable domain reads GAGVSQSPSNKVTEKGKDVELRCDPISGHTALYWYRQSLGQGLEFLIYFQGNSAPDKSGLPSDRFSAERTGGSVSTLTIQRTQQEDSAVYLCASSSGSNNQPQHFGDGTRLSIL.

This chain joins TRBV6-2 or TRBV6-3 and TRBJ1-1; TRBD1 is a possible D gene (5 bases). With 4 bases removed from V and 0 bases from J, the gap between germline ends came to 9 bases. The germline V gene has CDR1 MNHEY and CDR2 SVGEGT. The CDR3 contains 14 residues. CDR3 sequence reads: CASSWDPLNTEAFF. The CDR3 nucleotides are TGTGCCAGCAGTTGGGACCCCTTGAACACTGAAGCTTTCTTT.

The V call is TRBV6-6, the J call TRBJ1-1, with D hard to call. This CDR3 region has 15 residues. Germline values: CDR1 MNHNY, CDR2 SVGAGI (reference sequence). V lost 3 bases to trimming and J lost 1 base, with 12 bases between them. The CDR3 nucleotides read TGTGCCAGCAGTTATCCTGGACGAGAGAACACTGAAGCTTTCTTT. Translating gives CASSYPGRENTEAFF.

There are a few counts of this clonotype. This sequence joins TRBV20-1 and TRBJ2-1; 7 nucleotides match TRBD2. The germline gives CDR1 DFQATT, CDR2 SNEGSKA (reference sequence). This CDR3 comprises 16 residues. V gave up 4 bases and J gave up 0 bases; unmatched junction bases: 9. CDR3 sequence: CSATPRLADSYNEQFF. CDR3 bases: TGCAGTGCTACCCCCCGGCTAGCGGACTCCTACAATGAGCAGTTCTTC.

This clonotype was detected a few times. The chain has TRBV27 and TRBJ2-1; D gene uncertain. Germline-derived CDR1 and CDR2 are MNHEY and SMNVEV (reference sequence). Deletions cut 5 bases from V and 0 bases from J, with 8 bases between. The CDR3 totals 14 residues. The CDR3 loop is CASSPIASYNEQFF. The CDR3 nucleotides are TGTGCCAGCAGTCCTATAGCCTCCTACAATGAGCAGTTCTTC.

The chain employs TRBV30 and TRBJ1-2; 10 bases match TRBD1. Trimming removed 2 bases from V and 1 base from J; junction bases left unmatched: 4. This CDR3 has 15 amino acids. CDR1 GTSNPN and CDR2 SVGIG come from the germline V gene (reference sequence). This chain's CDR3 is CAWSRQGAINYGYTF. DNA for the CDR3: TGTGCCTGGAGTAGACAGGGGGCCATTAACTATGGCTACACCTTC.

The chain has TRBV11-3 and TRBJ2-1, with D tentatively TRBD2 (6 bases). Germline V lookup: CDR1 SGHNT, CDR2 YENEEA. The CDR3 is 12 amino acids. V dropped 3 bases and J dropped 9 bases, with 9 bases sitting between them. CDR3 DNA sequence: TGTGCCAGCAGCTTTTCGGGAGTTGAGCAGTTCTTC. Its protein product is CASSFSGVEQFF.

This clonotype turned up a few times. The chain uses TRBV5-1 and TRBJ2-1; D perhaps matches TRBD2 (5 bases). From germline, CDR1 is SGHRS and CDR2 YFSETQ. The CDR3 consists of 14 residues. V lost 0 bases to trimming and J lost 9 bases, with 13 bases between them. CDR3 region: CASSLGSGEFEQFF. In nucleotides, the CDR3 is TGCGCCAGCAGCTTGGGGTCCGGGGAGTTTGAGCAGTTCTTC.

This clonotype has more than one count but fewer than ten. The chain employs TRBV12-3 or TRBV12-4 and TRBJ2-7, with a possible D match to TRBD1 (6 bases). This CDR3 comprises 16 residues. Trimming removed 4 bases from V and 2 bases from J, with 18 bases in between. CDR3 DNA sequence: TGTGCCAGCAGTTCGGCCGTTAGGGGGTTAGCCTACGAGCAGTACTTC. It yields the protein CASSSAVRGLAYEQYF.

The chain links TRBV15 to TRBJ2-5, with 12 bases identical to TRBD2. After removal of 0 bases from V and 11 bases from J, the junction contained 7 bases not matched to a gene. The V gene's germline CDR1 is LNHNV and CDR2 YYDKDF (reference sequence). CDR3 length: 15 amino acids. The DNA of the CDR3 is TGTGCCACCAGCAGAGATAGGACTAGCGGGAATGAGCAGTACTTC. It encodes CATSRDRTSGNEQYF.

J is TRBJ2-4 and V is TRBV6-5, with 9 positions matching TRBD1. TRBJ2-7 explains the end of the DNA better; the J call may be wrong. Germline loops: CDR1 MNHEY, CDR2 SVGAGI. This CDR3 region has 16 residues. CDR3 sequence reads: CASSYNGGQGPYEQYF. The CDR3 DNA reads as TGTGCCAGCAGTTATAACGGGGGACAGGGCCCCTACGAGCAGTACTTC.

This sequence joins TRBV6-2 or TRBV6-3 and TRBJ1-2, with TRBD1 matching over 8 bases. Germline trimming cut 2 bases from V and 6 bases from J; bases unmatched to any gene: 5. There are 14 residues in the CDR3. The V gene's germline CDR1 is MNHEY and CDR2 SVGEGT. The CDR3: CASSYMGRGHGYTF. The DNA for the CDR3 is TGTGCCAGCAGTTACATGGGCAGGGGGCATGGCTACACCTTC.

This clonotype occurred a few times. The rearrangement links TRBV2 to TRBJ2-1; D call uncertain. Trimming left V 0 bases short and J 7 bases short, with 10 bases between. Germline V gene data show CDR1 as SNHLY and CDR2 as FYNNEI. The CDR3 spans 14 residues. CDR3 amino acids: CASSEATARNEQFF. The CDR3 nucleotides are TGTGCCAGCAGTGAAGCGACGGCTAGGAATGAGCAGTTCTTC.

This chain's CDR3 is CASRGLAGGRYNEQYF. The CDR3 DNA reads as TGCGCCAGCAGGGGACTAGCGGGGGGCCGTTACAATGAGCAGTACTTC. V and J are TRBV5-1 and TRBJ2-1; 15 positions agree with TRBD2. The J call may be incorrect, as the DNA end agrees better with TRBJ2-7. This CDR3 spans 16 amino acids. Germline CDR1 reads SGHRS; CDR2 reads YFSETQ.

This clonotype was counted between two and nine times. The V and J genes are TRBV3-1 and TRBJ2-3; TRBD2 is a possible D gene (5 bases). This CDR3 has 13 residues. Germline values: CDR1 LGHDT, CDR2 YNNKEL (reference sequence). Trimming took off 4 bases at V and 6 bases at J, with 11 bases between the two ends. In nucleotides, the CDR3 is TGTGCCAGCAGCCCCGGACTCTTTGATACGCAGTATTTT. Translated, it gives CASSPGLFDTQYF.

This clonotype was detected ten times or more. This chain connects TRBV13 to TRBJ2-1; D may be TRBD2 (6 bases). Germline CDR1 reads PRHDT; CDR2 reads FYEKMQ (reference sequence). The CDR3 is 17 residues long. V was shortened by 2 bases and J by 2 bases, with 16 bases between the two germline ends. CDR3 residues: CASSLRPSASPYNEQFF. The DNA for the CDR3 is TGTGCCAGCAGCTTAAGGCCTAGCGCCTCACCCTACAATGAGCAGTTCTTC. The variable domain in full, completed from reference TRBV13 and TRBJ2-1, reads AAGVIQSPRHLIKEKRETATLKCYPIPRHDTVYWYQQGPGQDPQFLISFYEKMQSDKGSIPDRFSAQQFSDYHSELNMSSLELGDSALYFCASSLRPSASPYNEQFFGPGTRLTVL.

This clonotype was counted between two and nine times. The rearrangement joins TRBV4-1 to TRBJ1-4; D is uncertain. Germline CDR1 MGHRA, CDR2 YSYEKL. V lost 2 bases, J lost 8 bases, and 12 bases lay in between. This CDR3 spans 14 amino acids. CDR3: CASSQRAAEEKLFF. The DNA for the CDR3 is TGCGCCAGCAGCCAAAGGGCGGCGGAGGAAAAACTGTTTTTT.

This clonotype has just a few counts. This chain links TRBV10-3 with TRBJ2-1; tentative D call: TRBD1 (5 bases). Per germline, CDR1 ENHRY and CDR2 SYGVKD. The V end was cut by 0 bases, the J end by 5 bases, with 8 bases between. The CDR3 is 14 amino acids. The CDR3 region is CAISESTDNNEQFF. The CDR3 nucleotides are TGTGCCATCAGTGAGTCGACGGACAACAATGAGCAGTTCTTC.

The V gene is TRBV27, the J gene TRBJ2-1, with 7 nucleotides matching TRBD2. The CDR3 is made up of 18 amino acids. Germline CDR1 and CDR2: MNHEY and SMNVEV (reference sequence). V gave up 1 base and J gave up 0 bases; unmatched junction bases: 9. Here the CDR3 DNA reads TGTGCCAGCAGTTTATGGTCGTGGGGGGGGAGCTCCTACAATGAGCAGTTCTTC. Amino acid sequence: CASSLWSWGGSSYNEQFF.

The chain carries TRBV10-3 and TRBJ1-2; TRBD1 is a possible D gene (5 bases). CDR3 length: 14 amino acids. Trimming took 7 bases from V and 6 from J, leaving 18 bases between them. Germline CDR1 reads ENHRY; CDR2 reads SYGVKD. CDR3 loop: CAITAWGGPDGYTF. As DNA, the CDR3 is TGTGCCATCACTGCCTGGGGCGGCCCGGATGGCTACACCTTC.

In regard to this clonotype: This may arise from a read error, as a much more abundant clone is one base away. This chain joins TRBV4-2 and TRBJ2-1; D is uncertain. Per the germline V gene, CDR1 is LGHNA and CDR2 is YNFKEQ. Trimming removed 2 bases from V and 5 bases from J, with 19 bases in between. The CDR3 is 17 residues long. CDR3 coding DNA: TGTGCCAGCAGCCAAATCCCGAGGACCCGCGGCGACAATGAGCAGTTCTTC. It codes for CASSQIPRTRGDNEQFF.

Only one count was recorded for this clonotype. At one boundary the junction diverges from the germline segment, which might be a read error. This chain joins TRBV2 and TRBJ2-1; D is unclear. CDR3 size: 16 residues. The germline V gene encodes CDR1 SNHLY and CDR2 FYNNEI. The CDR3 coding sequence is TGTGCCAGCAACCACGACTGGGGAAGCTCCTACGATGAGCAGTTCTTC. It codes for CASNHDWGSSYDEQFF. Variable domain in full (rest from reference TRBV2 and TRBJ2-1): EPEVTQTPSHQVTQMGQEVILRCVPISNHLYFYWYRQILGQKVEFLVSFYNNEISEKSEIFDDQFSVERPDGSNFTLKIRSTKLEDSAMYFCASNHDWGSSYDEQFFGPGTRLTVL.

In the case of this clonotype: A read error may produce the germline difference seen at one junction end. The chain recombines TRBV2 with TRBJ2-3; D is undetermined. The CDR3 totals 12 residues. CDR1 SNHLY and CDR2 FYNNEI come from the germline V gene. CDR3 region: CASSDVTDTRYF. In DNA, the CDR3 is TGTGCCAGCAGTGATGTAACAGATACGCGGTATTTT.

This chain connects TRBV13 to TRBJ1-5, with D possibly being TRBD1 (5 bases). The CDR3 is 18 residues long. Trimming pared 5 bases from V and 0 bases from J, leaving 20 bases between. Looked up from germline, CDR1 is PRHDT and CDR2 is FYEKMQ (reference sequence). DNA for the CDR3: TGTGCCAGCAGCCATCGGGGGGGTAATTGGGATAGCAATCAGCCCCAGCATTTT. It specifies CASSHRGGNWDSNQPQHF. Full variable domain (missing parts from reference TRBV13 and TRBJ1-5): AAGVIQSPRHLIKEKRETATLKCYPIPRHDTVYWYQQGPGQDPQFLISFYEKMQSDKGSIPDRFSAQQFSDYHSELNMSSLELGDSALYFCASSHRGGNWDSNQPQHFGDGTRLSIL.

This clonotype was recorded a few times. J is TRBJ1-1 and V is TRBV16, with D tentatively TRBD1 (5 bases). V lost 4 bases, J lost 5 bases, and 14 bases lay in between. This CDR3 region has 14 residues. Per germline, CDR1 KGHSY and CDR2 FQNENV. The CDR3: CASSRLGGVTEAFF. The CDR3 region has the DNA TGTGCCAGCAGCCGTTTGGGGGGGGTGACTGAAGCTTTCTTT. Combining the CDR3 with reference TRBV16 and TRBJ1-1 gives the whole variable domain GEEVAQTPKHLVRGEGQKAKLYCAPIKGHSYVFWYQQVLKNEFKFLISFQNENVFDETGMPKERFSAKCLPNSPCSLEIQATKLEDSAVYFCASSRLGGVTEAFFGQGTRLTVV.

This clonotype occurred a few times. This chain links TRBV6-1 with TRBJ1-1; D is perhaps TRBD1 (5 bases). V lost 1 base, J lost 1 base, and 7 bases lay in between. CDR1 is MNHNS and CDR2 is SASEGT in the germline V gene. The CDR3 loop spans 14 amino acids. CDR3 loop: CASSEGGANTEAFF. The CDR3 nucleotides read TGTGCCAGCAGTGAAGGGGGCGCGAACACTGAAGCTTTCTTT.

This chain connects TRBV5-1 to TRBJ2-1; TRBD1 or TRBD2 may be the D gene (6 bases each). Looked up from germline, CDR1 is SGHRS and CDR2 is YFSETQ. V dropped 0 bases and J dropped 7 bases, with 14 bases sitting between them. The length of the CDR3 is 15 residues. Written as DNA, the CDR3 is TGCGCCAGCAGCTTGGTTAGGGGGGTCGGAAATGAGCAGTTCTTC. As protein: CASSLVRGVGNEQFF.

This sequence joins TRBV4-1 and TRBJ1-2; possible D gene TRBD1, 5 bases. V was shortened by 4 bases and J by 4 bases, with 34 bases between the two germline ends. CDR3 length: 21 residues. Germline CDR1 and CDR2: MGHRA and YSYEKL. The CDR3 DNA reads TGCGCCAGCAGCCTCCCTATTGTTTGGGGGAAAGGGAAGACGGGATTCTATGGCTACACCTTC. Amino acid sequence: CASSLPIVWGKGKTGFYGYTF.

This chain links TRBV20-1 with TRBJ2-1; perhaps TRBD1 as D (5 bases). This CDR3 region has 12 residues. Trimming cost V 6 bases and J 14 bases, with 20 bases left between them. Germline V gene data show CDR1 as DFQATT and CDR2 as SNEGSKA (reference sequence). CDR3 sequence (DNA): TGCAGTGCCCCGTTTCTAGGGGAAGTTGAGTTCTTC. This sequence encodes CSAPFLGEVEFF.

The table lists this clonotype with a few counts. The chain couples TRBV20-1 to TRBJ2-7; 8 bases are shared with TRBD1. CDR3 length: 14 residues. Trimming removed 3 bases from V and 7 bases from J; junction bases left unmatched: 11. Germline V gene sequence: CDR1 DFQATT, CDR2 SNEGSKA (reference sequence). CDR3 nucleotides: TGCAGTGCTAGGGTACCGCCCGGACAGGGTGAGCAGTACTTC. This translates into CSARVPPGQGEQYF.